Listed here are 6 T cell receptor beta chains from one sample, sequenced in a study of T cell changes during pregnancy in multiple sclerosis. Generated by immunoSEQ multiplex PCR, the TCRdb table keeps only in-frame clones and is missing some. Found here are around 50,000 clones, about nine tenths of them singletons; the top ten hold about 1.2%. The material sequenced was peripheral blood, taken after pregnancy. Source of these receptors: a female donor in good health, enrolled as a control in a pregnancy study.

This clone was found a few times. The V gene is TRBV5-4, the J gene TRBJ2-4; TRBD1 might be the D (5 bases). Trimming removed 0 bases from V and 2 bases from J, with 9 bases in between. The length of the CDR3 is 15 residues. CDR1 is SGHNT and CDR2 is YYREEE in the germline V gene (reference sequence). The CDR3 spells CASSLASGTKNIQYF. CDR3 nucleotide sequence: TGTGCCAGCAGCTTGGCCTCAGGGACCAAAAACATTCAGTACTTC.

The genes are TRBV10-1 and TRBJ1-1, with D hard to call. V was pared by 6 bases and J by 1 base, with 9 bases between. This CDR3 region has 13 residues. Germline lookup yields CDR1 WNHNN and CDR2 SYGVQD (reference sequence). The CDR3 DNA sequence: TGCGCCAGCAGGTTATCGCGGAACACTGAAGCTTTCTTT. This translates into CASRLSRNTEAFF.

This clone was seen once. The gene calls are TRBV6-5 and TRBJ2-3; TRBD2 might be the D (7 bases). V was shortened by 8 bases and J by 3 bases, with 12 bases between the two germline ends. The CDR3 has 13 amino acids. Germline V gene sequence: CDR1 MNHEY, CDR2 SVGAGI. This chain's CDR3 is CASLRGGTDTQYF. The CDR3 nucleotides are TGTGCCAGCCTAAGGGGGGGGACAGATACGCAGTATTTT.

The genes are TRBV25-1 and TRBJ2-5; D not certain. The CDR3 has 15 residues. Germline lookup yields CDR1 MGHDK and CDR2 SYGVNS. V lost 0 bases, J lost 3 bases, and 11 bases lay in between. As DNA, the CDR3 is TGTGCCAGCAGTGAATACAGGCCGTCTAAAGAGACCCAGTACTTC. This codes for CASSEYRPSKETQYF.

The chain links TRBV5-4 to TRBJ1-2; 7 nucleotides align to TRBD1. J gave up 8 bases and V 1 base, and 14 bases lay outside the gene matches. Germline CDR1 SGHNT, CDR2 YYREEE (reference sequence). CDR3 length: 16 residues. The chain's CDR3 is CASSLNRGYSQEGYTF. DNA of the CDR3: TGTGCCAGCAGCTTGAACAGGGGTTATTCTCAGGAGGGCTACACCTTC.

V and J are TRBV27 and TRBJ2-1; D might be TRBD1 (6 bases). Germline-derived CDR1 and CDR2 are MNHEY and SMNVEV (reference sequence). This CDR3 comprises 15 residues. Trimming cost V 3 bases and J 0 bases, with 9 bases left between them. For the CDR3, the DNA is TGTGCCAGCAGTTTGGCGGACAGCTCCTACAATGAGCAGTTCTTC. This codes for CASSLADSSYNEQFF.